Following are 29 T cell receptor beta chains from one sample sequenced in a study of blood T cell repertoires in COVID-19. Some clones are missing from TCRdb's copy, which holds only in-frame ones; the method was immunoSEQ multiplex PCR. The sample lists about 180,000 clones, roughly four fifths occurring once. Sequenced: peripheral blood. The receptor source for this set is a human donor in a cohort sampled during active COVID-19.

The chain recombines TRBV7-2 with TRBJ1-1; D is ambiguous. Germline V gene lookup returns CDR1 SGHTA and CDR2 FQGNSA. V lost 3 bases, J lost 6 bases, and 14 bases lay in between. The CDR3 has 14 residues. The CDR3 DNA sequence: TGTGCCAGCAGCTTTGCGAGTGAGGGATCTGAAGCTTTCTTT. Translating gives CASSFASEGSEAFF.

The rearrangement uses TRBV5-1 and TRBJ2-7; 7 bases match TRBD1. The V gene end was trimmed by 0 bases and the J gene end by 3 bases; junction bases not matched to a gene: 9. There are 16 residues in the CDR3. Looked up from germline, CDR1 is SGHRS and CDR2 is YFSETQ. The CDR3 sequence: CASSLAGQPDIYEQYF. CDR3 nucleotide sequence: TGCGCCAGCAGCTTGGCGGGACAGCCTGATATCTACGAGCAGTACTTC.

This clone was picked up a small number of times. J is TRBJ1-1 and V is TRBV6-5, with unresolved D. There are 11 residues in the CDR3. The germline V and J ends were trimmed by 7 bases and 11 bases, with 14 bases remaining between them. The germline CDR1 and CDR2 sequences are MNHEY and SVGAGI. The CDR3 DNA is TGTGCCAGCAAGGGCGGGTCAAGTGCTTTCTTT. The encoded protein is CASKGGSSAFF.

This chain joins TRBV19 and TRBJ1-1; 7 bases are shared with TRBD1. The V gene end was trimmed by 4 bases and the J gene end by 0 bases; junction bases not matched to a gene: 8. Germline CDR1 reads LNHDA; CDR2 reads SQIVND (reference sequence). This CDR3 is 16 amino acids long. The CDR3 is CASSTTGTEMNTEAFF. The CDR3 DNA sequence: TGTGCCAGTAGTACCACCGGGACAGAGATGAACACTGAAGCTTTCTTT. The full variable domain, completed using reference TRBV19 and TRBJ1-1, is DGGITQSPKYLFRKEGQNVTLSCEQNLNHDAMYWYRQDPGQGLRLIYYSQIVNDFQKGDIAEGYSVSREKKESFPLTVTSAQKNPTAFYLCASSTTGTEMNTEAFFGQGTRLTVV.

The chain couples TRBV2 to TRBJ2-3; TRBD2 aligns across 8 bases. This CDR3 contains 13 residues. The trim removed 11 bases at V and 5 bases at J, leaving 9 bases unmatched. CDR1 and CDR2 (germline): SNHLY, FYNNEI. The CDR3 DNA is TGTGCCTCCCGGGGCGGGGGGCAAGATACGCAGTATTTT. Protein: CASRGGGQDTQYF.

V gene TRBV5-4 combines with J gene TRBJ1-1; no definite D call. V gave up 3 bases and J gave up 7 bases, with 19 bases separating them. Germline lookup yields CDR1 SGHNT and CDR2 YYREEE (reference sequence). The CDR3 is made up of 15 amino acids. As DNA, the CDR3 is TGTGCCAGCAGCTCTCCGCGGGGAGGTCGGAATGAAGCTTTCTTT. It is translated as CASSSPRGGRNEAFF. Supplemented by reference TRBV5-4 and TRBJ1-1, the full variable domain reads ETGVTQSPTHLIKTRGQQVTLRCSSQSGHNTVSWYQQALGQGPQFIFQYYREEENGRGNFPPRFSGLQFPNYSSELNVNALELDDSALYLCASSSPRGGRNEAFFGQGTRLTVV.

This clone was detected only once. The chain joins TRBV5-6 to TRBJ2-5; D call uncertain. The V gene's germline CDR1 is SGHDT and CDR2 YYEEEE. The CDR3 has 13 amino acids. The V gene lost 1 base and the J gene lost 0 bases, with 4 bases spanning the gap. CDR3 sequence: CASSLSNQETQYF. CDR3 in DNA: TGTGCCAGCAGCTTGTCCAACCAAGAGACCCAGTACTTC.

This clone was seen a handful of times. This chain connects TRBV11-2 to TRBJ2-1; tentative D call: TRBD1 (6 bases). The CDR3 length is 12 residues. In germline, CDR1 is SGHAT, CDR2 FQNNGV. V was clipped by 3 bases and J by 10 bases, with 10 bases between them. This CDR3 reads CASSLDRDEQFF. The CDR3 coding sequence is TGTGCCAGCAGCTTGGACAGAGACGAGCAGTTCTTC.

V is TRBV19 and J is TRBJ2-7; the match to TRBD2 covers 13 bases. V trimming: 5 bases; J trimming: 0 bases; junction bases outside the gene matches: 4. Germline assignment: CDR1 LNHDA and CDR2 SQIVND (reference sequence). The CDR3 covers 16 residues. The CDR3, as DNA: TGTGCCAGTAGTGTAGGACTAGCGGGGGCCTCCTACGAGCAGTACTTC. Translating it yields CASSVGLAGASYEQYF.

This chain uses TRBV2 with TRBJ1-1; D unresolved. The germline V gene has CDR1 SNHLY and CDR2 FYNNEI. This CDR3 is built from 14 residues. Trimming took 1 base from V and 0 from J, leaving 6 bases between them. Here the CDR3 DNA reads TGTGCCAGCAGTGAAGACTTCATGAACACTGAAGCTTTCTTT. Translating gives CASSEDFMNTEAFF.

CDR3 nucleotides: TGTGCCAGCAGCCCCGACAGGACTAACTATGGCTACACCTTC. Translated, it gives CASSPDRTNYGYTF. V gene TRBV6-5 combines with J gene TRBJ1-2, with D maybe TRBD1 (6 bases). The CDR3 totals 14 residues. The germline V and J ends were trimmed by 6 bases and 0 bases, with 11 bases remaining between them. Germline CDR1 reads MNHEY; CDR2 reads SVGAGI.

V is TRBV12-5 and J is TRBJ2-2, with TRBD1 matching over 8 bases. V shed 0 bases, J shed 5 bases, and the junction held 11 bases outside the gene matches. The germline V gene has CDR1 LGHNT and CDR2 FRNRAP. CDR3 length: 18 residues. The CDR3 is CASGLVVGQGRGTGELFF. CDR3 bases: TGTGCTAGTGGTTTGGTAGTTGGACAGGGTAGAGGAACCGGGGAGCTGTTTTTT.

V and J are TRBV11-2 and TRBJ2-3; 12 positions match TRBD2. This CDR3 is 18 amino acids long. Looked up from germline, CDR1 is SGHAT and CDR2 is FQNNGV. Trimming removed 1 base from V and 5 bases from J; junction bases left unmatched: 10. The CDR3 spells CASSLVRLSSGGGDTQYF. CDR3 nucleotide sequence: TGTGCCAGCAGCTTAGTCAGACTATCTAGCGGGGGGGGAGATACGCAGTATTTT. The full variable domain, rest sourced from reference TRBV11-2 and TRBJ2-3, is EAGVAQSPRYKIIEKRQSVAFWCNPISGHATLYWYQQILGQGPKLLIQFQNNGVVDDSQLPKDRFSAERLKGVDSTLKIQPAKLEDSAVYLCASSLVRLSSGGGDTQYFGPGTRLTVL.

The chain joins TRBV25-1 to TRBJ2-7, with TRBD2 as a possible D gene (7 bases). Looked up from germline, CDR1 is MGHDK and CDR2 is SYGVNS. The CDR3 spans 13 residues. Trimming removed 4 bases from V and 3 bases from J, with 10 bases in between. This CDR3 reads CASSGGGVYEQYF. The CDR3 bases are TGTGCCAGCAGTGGAGGGGGGGTCTACGAGCAGTACTTC.

This rearrangement joins TRBV6-5 to TRBJ1-5; D uncertain. The V end was cut by 0 bases, the J end by 1 base, with 10 bases between. Per germline, CDR1 MNHEY and CDR2 SVGAGI. The CDR3 length is 16 residues. The CDR3 DNA follows: TGTGCCAGCAGTTACTCGTCCCCAGGAAGCAATCAGCCCCAGCATTTT. Translated: CASSYSSPGSNQPQHF.

The gene calls are TRBV6-1 and TRBJ2-3; D is undetermined. V gave up 2 bases and J gave up 5 bases, with 8 bases separating them. Germline CDR1 reads MNHNS; CDR2 reads SASEGT. CDR3 length: 13 amino acids. Here the CDR3 DNA reads TGTGCCAGCAGTGAACAGGTCCTAGATACGCAGTATTTT. This gives the protein CASSEQVLDTQYF.

The CDR3 sequence: CSVEPARRGAYNEQFF. DNA of the CDR3: TGCAGCGTTGAACCCGCGCGGCGCGGGGCCTACAATGAGCAGTTCTTC. This chain uses TRBV29-1 with TRBJ2-1, with D tentatively TRBD2 (6 bases). The germline CDR1 and CDR2 sequences are SQVTM and ANQGSEA. The CDR3 is made up of 16 amino acids. Trimming cost V 2 bases and J 2 bases, with 16 bases left between them.

The V and J genes are TRBV5-1 and TRBJ2-7, with 14 positions matching TRBD2. The CDR3 length is 15 residues. V shed 2 bases and J 7 bases; nucleotides not matched to a gene: 5. The germline CDR1 and CDR2 sequences are SGHRS and YFSETQ. The DNA for the CDR3 is TGCGCCAGCAGCTTCCAGACTAGCGGGGGGGGAGAGCAGTACTTC. Translated: CASSFQTSGGGEQYF.

The chain links TRBV12-3 or TRBV12-4 to TRBJ1-2; 7 nucleotides match TRBD1. The V gene end was trimmed by 6 bases and the J gene end by 7 bases; junction bases not matched to a gene: 8. The CDR3 is 13 amino acids. The CDR3 DNA reads TGTGCCAGCAGAACAACAGGGGAATCTGGCTACACCTTC. Its protein is CASRTTGESGYTF.

V and J are TRBV9 and TRBJ1-1; the D gene is possibly TRBD1 (6 bases). Trimming took 0 bases from V and 7 from J, leaving 13 bases between them. The length of the CDR3 is 14 residues. Looked up from germline, CDR1 is SGDLS and CDR2 is YYNGEE. DNA of the CDR3: TGTGCCAGCAGCGTAGTGTCTGGGACAAGTGAAGCTTTCTTT. It specifies CASSVVSGTSEAFF.

V is TRBV5-4 and J is TRBJ2-1; TRBD2 agrees at 15 bases. V was pared by 4 bases and J by 8 bases, with 16 bases of the junction left unmatched. The CDR3 has 19 amino acids. CDR1 is SGHNT and CDR2 is YYREEE in the germline V gene (reference sequence). This chain's CDR3 is CASSPRAGTSGGNIHEQFF. In nucleotides, the CDR3 is TGTGCCAGCAGCCCGCGGGCGGGGACTAGCGGGGGGAATATCCATGAGCAGTTCTTC.

The CDR3 is CAIRPGLPNEQFF. The CDR3 DNA follows: TGTGCCATCCGTCCGGGACTACCCAATGAGCAGTTCTTC. This chain uses TRBV10-3 with TRBJ2-1, with 7 nucleotides matching TRBD2. This CDR3 is 13 amino acids long. V dropped 8 bases and J dropped 6; count of bases not matched to a gene: 7. The germline gives CDR1 ENHRY, CDR2 SYGVKD.

V gene TRBV4-2 combines with J gene TRBJ2-7, with a tentative D call TRBD1 (5 bases). CDR1 LGHNA and CDR2 YNFKEQ come from the germline V gene. The CDR3 consists of 14 residues. V dropped 0 bases and J dropped 2 bases, with 8 bases sitting between them. The CDR3 DNA sequence: TGTGCCAGCAGCCAAGATTTCAGGGCCTACGAGCAGTACTTC. Protein product: CASSQDFRAYEQYF.

The V call is TRBV7-3, the J call TRBJ2-2; D might be TRBD1 (6 bases). CDR3 size: 16 residues. Trimming took off 2 bases at V and 1 base at J, with 11 bases between the two ends. Germline assignment: CDR1 SGHTA and CDR2 FQGTGA. The CDR3 loop is CASSLGAGVNTGELFF. In DNA form, the CDR3 reads TGTGCCAGCAGCTTAGGGGCAGGGGTGAACACCGGGGAGCTGTTTTTT.

This clone was observed a few times. The chain is built from TRBV19 and TRBJ1-5, with D unclear. Germline-derived CDR1 and CDR2 are LNHDA and SQIVND (reference sequence). The V end lost 5 bases, the J end lost 3 bases, and 20 bases lay between the germline ends. This CDR3 contains 17 residues. This CDR3 reads CASSPVLRQIYNQPQHF. As DNA, the CDR3 is TGTGCCAGTAGTCCGGTATTGCGGCAGATATACAATCAGCCCCAGCATTTT.

This clone was recorded a few times. The sample holds other DNA sequences that translate to the same CDR3. V usage is TRBV19 and J usage is TRBJ2-1; 12 nucleotides agree with TRBD2. Trimming took 4 bases from V and 4 from J; bases not matched to a gene: 2. Germline values: CDR1 LNHDA, CDR2 SQIVND (reference sequence). The CDR3 is 15 amino acids. Written as DNA, the CDR3 is TGTGCCAGTAGTACACTAGCGGGGGGATACAATGAGCAGTTCTTC. Encoded protein: CASSTLAGGYNEQFF.

V gene TRBV19 combines with J gene TRBJ1-6, with a weak D call TRBD1 (6 bases). This CDR3 contains 15 residues. V dropped 4 bases and J dropped 4 bases, with 11 bases sitting between them. In germline, CDR1 is LNHDA, CDR2 SQIVND (reference sequence). CDR3 nucleotide sequence: TGTGCCAGTAGTACCGCAGGGGATTATAATTCACCCCTCCACTTT. Translated: CASSTAGDYNSPLHF. Filled out from reference TRBV19 and TRBJ1-6, the complete variable domain reads DGGITQSPKYLFRKEGQNVTLSCEQNLNHDAMYWYRQDPGQGLRLIYYSQIVNDFQKGDIAEGYSVSREKKESFPLTVTSAQKNPTAFYLCASSTAGDYNSPLHFGNGTRLTVT.

The CDR3: CASSLSLAGEEQYF. The CDR3 DNA reads TGTGCCAGCAGCTTATCACTAGCGGGGGAAGAGCAGTACTTC. This sequence joins TRBV7-8 and TRBJ2-7, with 11 bases that match TRBD2. V gave up 2 bases and J gave up 7 bases; unmatched junction bases: 4. In germline, CDR1 is SGHVS, CDR2 FQNEAQ. The CDR3 totals 14 residues.

This clone has just a few counts. The chain is built from TRBV7-3 and TRBJ2-7, with TRBD1 identical over 10 bases. V shed 2 bases and J 4 bases; nucleotides not matched to a gene: 5. The germline gives CDR1 SGHTA, CDR2 FQGTGA. The CDR3 length is 15 residues. DNA for the CDR3: TGTGCCAGCAGCTTATCCGGGGACAGGGGTTACGAGCAGTACTTC. Its protein is CASSLSGDRGYEQYF.